The clone carrying this TCR beta chain was counted at least ten times. Its antigen is undetermined. The sample originates from a study of breast tumors, draining lymph nodes, adjacent tissues. Study-level points and caveats: The lymph node origin of tumor T cells was framed as consistent with a hypothesis, not demonstrated. Compared with lymph nodes, tumors were less diverse; compared with nontumor tissue, more. Findings are consistent with lymph node origin and intratumoral expansion of most tumor T cells. Compared with basal-like, luminal-like tumors shared significantly more repertoire with nontumor tissue.

This CDR3 is built from 13 residues. Germline lookup yields CDR1 DFQATT and CDR2 SNEGSKA (reference sequence). J was trimmed by 3 bases and V by 6 bases; bases with no gene match: 7. TCRdb re-derived calls from the multiplex PCR reads in MiXCR, one entry per CDR3 protein. The data contain 150,000 to 250,000 distinct CDR3 sequences, 25% to 40% of them seen just once; the ten biggest clones take up around 4.4%. Samples came from axillary lymph nodes draining the breast cancer. The TCR comes from a female donor with breast cancer. Some clones in this sample may be carry-over from other donors' samples. The chain has TRBV20-1 and TRBJ1-1, with 7 bases identical to TRBD1. Sequenced input: axillary lymph node tissue. In DNA, the CDR3 is TGCAGTGCCGATACAGGGGTCGACACTGAAGCTTTCTTT. Protein: CSADTGVDTEAFF.